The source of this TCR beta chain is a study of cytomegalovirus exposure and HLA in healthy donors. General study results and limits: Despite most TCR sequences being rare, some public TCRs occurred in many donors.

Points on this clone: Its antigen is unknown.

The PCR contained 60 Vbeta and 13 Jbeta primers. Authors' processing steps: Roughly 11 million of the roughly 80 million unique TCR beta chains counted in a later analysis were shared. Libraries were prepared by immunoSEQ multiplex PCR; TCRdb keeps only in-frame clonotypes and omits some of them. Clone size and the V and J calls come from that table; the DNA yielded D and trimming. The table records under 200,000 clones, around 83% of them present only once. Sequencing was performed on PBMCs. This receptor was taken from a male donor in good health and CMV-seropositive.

In DNA, the CDR3 is TGTGCCAGCAGCCCACGGGACAGGGTAACTGAAGCTTTCTTT. Its protein is CASSPRDRVTEAFF. The chain has TRBV9 and TRBJ1-1; TRBD1 matches at 9 bases. CDR1 and CDR2 from the germline V gene are SGDLS and YYNGEE. The CDR3 has 14 amino acids. Losses at the gene ends were 4 bases for V and 5 bases for J; bases not matched to a gene: 6.